Presented here are 29 T cell receptor beta chains from one specimen sequenced in a study of blood T cell repertoires in COVID-19. The data were produced by immunoSEQ multiplex PCR, yet TCRdb's version contains in-frame clones alone and is incomplete. This repertoire shows about 160,000 clones, approximately 84% found once; its top ten account for 22%. Sequenced: peripheral blood. These receptors originate from a woman of 80 years or more with acute or convalescent COVID-19.

The chain has TRBV24-1 and TRBJ2-1; 8 nucleotides agree with TRBD1. Germline V gene data show CDR1 as KGHDR and CDR2 as SFDVKD. CDR3 length: 16 residues. V trimming: 5 bases; J trimming: 3 bases; junction bases outside the gene matches: 8. Here the CDR3 reads CATSAERGTGYNEQFF. The CDR3, as DNA: TGTGCCACCAGTGCCGAGAGGGGGACAGGCTACAATGAGCAGTTCTTC.

The V gene is TRBV19, the J gene TRBJ2-7, with D maybe TRBD1 (8 bases). The CDR3 is 14 amino acids. V lost 5 bases, J lost 5 bases, and 16 bases lay in between. The germline CDR1 and CDR2 sequences are LNHDA and SQIVND (reference sequence). The CDR3: CASSDRGGVHEQYF. DNA of the CDR3: TGTGCCAGTAGTGACAGGGGAGGGGTCCACGAGCAGTACTTC. The full variable domain, its missing parts supplied by reference TRBV19 and TRBJ2-7, is DGGITQSPKYLFRKEGQNVTLSCEQNLNHDAMYWYRQDPGQGLRLIYYSQIVNDFQKGDIAEGYSVSREKKESFPLTVTSAQKNPTAFYLCASSDRGGVHEQYFGPGTRLTVT.

Only one count was recorded for this clone. The chain has TRBV2 and TRBJ2-7, with 7 bases identical to TRBD2. CDR1 is SNHLY and CDR2 is FYNNEI in the germline V gene. The CDR3 covers 14 residues. With 3 bases clipped from V and 3 bases from J, the junction kept 5 bases outside the gene matches. CDR3 DNA sequence: TGTGCCAGCAGTGATTGGCGGGAGCACTACGAGCAGTACTTC. Amino acid sequence: CASSDWREHYEQYF. Complete variable domain (other parts from reference TRBV2 and TRBJ2-7): EPEVTQTPSHQVTQMGQEVILRCVPISNHLYFYWYRQILGQKVEFLVSFYNNEISEKSEIFDDQFSVERPDGSNFTLKIRSTKLEDSAMYFCASSDWREHYEQYFGPGTRLTVT.

The J gene is TRBJ1-2, the V gene TRBV5-8; 9 bases align to TRBD1. V shed 4 bases and J 5 bases; nucleotides not matched to a gene: 6. CDR1 is SGHTS, CDR2 YDEGEE, per germline. This CDR3 comprises 14 residues. The CDR3, as DNA: TGTGCCAGCAGCCCAGGGACAGGGTATTATGGCTACACCTTC. Encoded protein: CASSPGTGYYGYTF.

This clone was recorded a few times. This chain links TRBV4-1 with TRBJ1-2; perhaps TRBD1 as D (6 bases). Germline assignment: CDR1 MGHRA and CDR2 YSYEKL. Trimming shortened V by 4 bases and J by 2 bases, and 17 bases separated the two germline ends. The CDR3 has 16 residues. The DNA for the CDR3 is TGCGCCAGCAGCCCTCAGAAGGGGGAAAGCAACTATGGCTACACCTTC. Protein product: CASSPQKGESNYGYTF.

V usage is TRBV7-2 and J usage is TRBJ2-7; 10 bases map to TRBD2. V dropped 2 bases and J dropped 0; count of bases not matched to a gene: 4. The CDR3 extends over 16 amino acids. CDR1 is SGHTA and CDR2 is FQGNSA in the germline V gene. Here the CDR3 DNA reads TGTGCCAGCAGCTTACAGGGACTAGCGTACTCCTACGAGCAGTACTTC. Its translation: CASSLQGLAYSYEQYF.

This clone appeared a single time. This chain uses TRBV11-2 with TRBJ2-5; perhaps TRBD2 as D (6 bases). Germline loops: CDR1 SGHAT, CDR2 FQNNGV. This CDR3 is built from 13 residues. V was trimmed by 5 bases and J by 13 bases, leaving 20 bases between them. The CDR3 region has the DNA TGTGCCAGCAGCCCCGGGGACTGGGGATCAAGGTACTTC. Translation: CASSPGDWGSRYF. Combining the CDR3 with reference TRBV11-2 and TRBJ2-5 gives the whole variable domain EAGVAQSPRYKIIEKRQSVAFWCNPISGHATLYWYQQILGQGPKLLIQFQNNGVVDDSQLPKDRFSAERLKGVDSTLKIQPAKLEDSAVYLCASSPGDWGSRYFGPGTRLLVL.

The J gene is TRBJ2-5, the V gene TRBV7-6; TRBD2 is a possible D gene (5 bases). Trimming took off 5 bases at V and 2 bases at J, with 6 bases between the two ends. This CDR3 has 12 amino acids. Germline assignment: CDR1 SGHVS and CDR2 FNYEAQ. As DNA, the CDR3 is TGTGCCAGCAGCCCGGGGCAAGAGACCCAGTACTTC. As protein: CASSPGQETQYF.

This clone was picked up one time. The chain employs TRBV25-1 and TRBJ1-1; D ambiguous. Per the germline V gene, CDR1 is MGHDK and CDR2 is SYGVNS. CDR3 length equals 15 residues. Trimming took off 4 bases at V and 1 base at J, with 13 bases between the two ends. The CDR3 sequence is CASSGTRFQNTEAFF. The CDR3 DNA reads as TGTGCCAGCAGTGGAACGAGGTTCCAGAACACTGAAGCTTTCTTT.

The chain is built from TRBV7-8 and TRBJ2-7, with a tentative D call TRBD2 (5 bases). CDR3 size: 10 residues. CDR1 and CDR2 (germline): SGHVS, FQNEAQ. The ends were cut back, 11 bases at V and 6 bases at J, with 11 bases in the middle. The CDR3 here is CALGEGEQYF. Here the CDR3 DNA reads TGTGCCTTAGGCGAGGGCGAGCAGTACTTC. Supplemented by reference TRBV7-8 and TRBJ2-7, the full variable domain reads GAGVSQSPRYKVAKRGQDVALRCDPISGHVSLFWYQQALGQGPEFLTYFQNEAQLDKSGLPSDRFFAERPEGSVSTLKIQRTQQEDSAVYLCALGEGEQYFGPGTRLTVT.

The chain employs TRBV9 and TRBJ2-2; D is possibly TRBD1 (6 bases). Germline V lookup: CDR1 SGDLS, CDR2 YYNGEE. The CDR3 is made up of 17 amino acids. Trimming pared 0 bases from V and 5 bases from J, leaving 17 bases between. CDR3 bases: TGTGCCAGCAGCGTAGCTCATACTGGGACAACTACCGGGGAGCTGTTTTTT. It codes for CASSVAHTGTTTGELFF.

CDR3 DNA: TGTGCCAGCAGCCGCTTAGCGGGAGGGCCCGGGGAGCAGTACTTC. Protein sequence: CASSRLAGGPGEQYF. This chain connects TRBV3-1 (or the pseudogene TRBV3-2) to TRBJ2-7, with 11 bases fitting TRBD2. The CDR3 length is 15 residues. Germline V gene lookup returns CDR1 LGHDT and CDR2 YNNKEL (reference sequence). V lost 4 bases to trimming and J lost 7 bases; unmatched junction nucleotides: 9.

This chain connects TRBV12-5 to TRBJ1-4, with TRBD1 matching 9 bases. The V gene's germline CDR1 is LGHNT and CDR2 FRNRAP. The CDR3 spans 15 residues. Trimming cost V 4 bases and J 5 bases; bases outside gene matches: 5. CDR3 residues: CASGSPGQGNEKLFF. CDR3 nucleotide sequence: TGTGCTAGTGGTTCGCCGGGACAGGGAAATGAAAAACTGTTTTTT. The full variable domain, with the rest looked up from reference TRBV12-5 and TRBJ1-4, is DARVTQTPRHKVTEMGQEVTMRCQPILGHNTVFWYRQTMMQGLELLAYFRNRAPLDDSGMPKDRFSAEMPDATLATLKIQPSEPRDSAVYFCASGSPGQGNEKLFFGSGTQLSVL.

The rearrangement uses TRBV5-1 and TRBJ2-1, with 10 bases matching TRBD2. CDR1 SGHRS and CDR2 YFSETQ come from the germline V gene. The junction had 11 bases not matched to a gene; V was cut back by 4 bases and J by 4 bases. The CDR3 contains 17 residues. CDR3 region: CASSPYIGTSAYNEQFF. Here the CDR3 DNA reads TGCGCCAGCAGCCCGTACATCGGGACTAGCGCGTACAATGAGCAGTTCTTC.

V gene TRBV2 combines with J gene TRBJ2-7; maybe TRBD1 (6 bases). V was trimmed by 11 bases and J by 2 bases, leaving 13 bases between them. Germline V gives CDR1 SNHLY, CDR2 FYNNEI. The CDR3 covers 12 residues. The CDR3 DNA sequence: TGTGCCGCAGGAACAGGGCCCTACGAGCAGTACTTC. Protein product: CAAGTGPYEQYF.

The CDR3 bases are TGTGCCACCGAGACGCGGGGGGCAGATACGCAGTATTTT. Its translation is CATETRGADTQYF. This rearrangement joins TRBV7-2 to TRBJ2-3, with 8 bases fitting TRBD2. Germline loops: CDR1 SGHTA, CDR2 FQGNSA. The CDR3 covers 13 residues. V trimming: 10 bases; J trimming: 4 bases; junction bases outside the gene matches: 7.

The chain carries TRBV18 and TRBJ1-6, with D uncertain. There are 16 residues in the CDR3. Germline assignment: CDR1 KGHSH and CDR2 LQKENI. The V end was cut by 3 bases, the J end by 7 bases, with 16 bases between. Here the CDR3 DNA reads TGTGCCAGCTCACCCCGAGGGAGTTTAAAAAATTCACCCCTCCACTTT. Its protein product is CASSPRGSLKNSPLHF.

This clone was seen once. The J gene is TRBJ1-2, the V gene TRBV12-3 or TRBV12-4, with 7 bases identical to TRBD1. V shed 6 bases, J shed 3 bases, and the junction held 4 bases outside the gene matches. This CDR3 is built from 13 residues. The CDR3 loop is CASSPQGDYGYTF. As DNA, the CDR3 is TGTGCCAGCAGCCCTCAGGGGGACTATGGCTACACCTTC.

This sequence joins TRBV4-1 and TRBJ1-5; D remains ambiguous. V was clipped by 1 base and J by 6 bases, with 13 bases between them. Germline CDR1 and CDR2: MGHRA and YSYEKL. The CDR3 is 15 residues long. The CDR3, as DNA: TGCGCCAGCAGCCAAGTGAGTATCGCGGGTCAGCCCCAGCATTTT. It codes for CASSQVSIAGQPQHF.

The gene calls are TRBV10-3 and TRBJ2-5; no definite D call. V was cut by 2 bases and J by 4 bases, with 11 bases left in between. CDR1 is ENHRY, CDR2 SYGVKD, per germline. This CDR3 region has 14 residues. DNA of the CDR3: TGTGCCATCAGTGAGACCCGCGGCGGAGAGACCCAGTACTTC. Residues: CAISETRGGETQYF.

The chain has TRBV10-3 and TRBJ2-3; 9 bases map to TRBD1. The germline gives CDR1 ENHRY, CDR2 SYGVKD. The CDR3 length is 15 residues. V was pared by 10 bases and J by 2 bases, with 10 bases of the junction left unmatched. The DNA for the CDR3 is TGTGCCACCGAACAGGGGGCGGGTATCACAGATACGCAGTATTTT. Translating gives CATEQGAGITDTQYF.

The V and J genes are TRBV19 and TRBJ1-2; possibly TRBD1 for D (6 bases). CDR3 length: 14 amino acids. V shed 1 base and J shed 4 bases, with 10 bases lying between them. Germline values: CDR1 LNHDA, CDR2 SQIVND (reference sequence). DNA of the CDR3: TGTGCCAGTAGTATAGCAGGGGCGGGCTATGGCTACACCTTC. This encodes CASSIAGAGYGYTF.

The chain employs TRBV29-1 and TRBJ2-1; D is unresolved. V lost 3 bases and J lost 10, with 13 bases in between. This CDR3 is 12 amino acids long. Per germline, CDR1 SQVTM and CDR2 ANQGSEA. CDR3 DNA sequence: TGCAGCGTTGACGTTAGCCAACTGGAGCAGTTCTTC. Protein product: CSVDVSQLEQFF.

The CDR3 DNA reads TGCGCCAGCAGCCAGGTAGCGGGGACTTCTCGGTTCTTC. Amino acid sequence: CASSQVAGTSRFF. This rearrangement joins TRBV4-1 to TRBJ2-1, with 8 bases matching TRBD2. The CDR3 length is 13 residues. V dropped 3 bases and J dropped 15; count of bases not matched to a gene: 10. Germline V gives CDR1 MGHRA, CDR2 YSYEKL.

The chain links TRBV5-1 to TRBJ2-1; 8 bases line up with TRBD2. Germline lookup yields CDR1 SGHRS and CDR2 YFSETQ. J lost 9 bases, V lost 4 bases, and 9 bases had no gene match. CDR3 size: 14 residues. The CDR3 sequence is CASSRGLEDSEQFF. DNA of the CDR3: TGCGCCAGCAGCAGGGGACTAGAGGATAGTGAGCAGTTCTTC.

The chain carries TRBV6-2 or TRBV6-3 and TRBJ2-7; D gene unclear. The CDR3 length is 13 residues. Trimming removed 0 bases from V and 2 bases from J, with 5 bases in between. Germline V gene lookup returns CDR1 MNHEY and CDR2 SVGEGT. The CDR3: CASSYSPTYEQYF. The CDR3 bases are TGTGCCAGCAGTTACTCTCCTACCTACGAGCAGTACTTC.

This rearrangement joins TRBV3-1 (or the pseudogene TRBV3-2) to TRBJ2-7; the D is unclear. CDR1 is LGHDT and CDR2 is YNNKEL in the germline V gene (reference sequence). The germline V and J ends were trimmed by 4 bases and 4 bases, with 11 bases remaining between them. This CDR3 is 13 amino acids long. In DNA form, the CDR3 reads TGTGCCAGCAGCCCGGAGTCACGATACGAGCAGTACTTC. This encodes CASSPESRYEQYF.

This chain links TRBV15 with TRBJ2-6; TRBD2 is a possible D gene (6 bases). CDR1 LNHNV and CDR2 YYDKDF come from the germline V gene (reference sequence). Trimming took 6 bases from V and 0 from J, leaving 12 bases between them. This CDR3 is 16 amino acids long. CDR3 bases: TGTGCCACCAGGGAGGGTTTATACTCTGGGGCCAACGTCCTGACTTTC. This translates into CATREGLYSGANVLTF.

The rearrangement links TRBV5-1 to TRBJ2-7; 8 positions match TRBD2. V lost 0 bases to trimming and J lost 3 bases; unmatched junction nucleotides: 5. Germline V gene data show CDR1 as SGHRS and CDR2 as YFSETQ. The CDR3 consists of 15 residues. CDR3 region: CASSLELADLYEQYF. The CDR3 DNA is TGCGCCAGCAGCTTGGAACTAGCGGACCTCTACGAGCAGTACTTC.